The 30 T cell receptor beta chains below come from one sample, sequenced in a study of T cell changes during pregnancy in multiple sclerosis. Sequenced by immunoSEQ multiplex PCR; TCRdb stores in-frame clones only, minus some. The sample has over 30,000 clones, just over 85% seen once. Sequencing was performed on CD4+ T cells from peripheral blood mononuclear cells, taken before pregnancy. Receptor source: a female donor with multiple sclerosis, enrolled in a pregnancy study.

This chain connects TRBV27 to TRBJ2-1, with 9 positions matching TRBD2. V was pared by 3 bases and J by 7 bases, with 7 bases of the junction left unmatched. CDR3 length: 15 residues. The germline CDR1 and CDR2 sequences are MNHEY and SMNVEV (reference sequence). Here the CDR3 DNA reads TGTGCCAGCAGTTTTCTACTAGCGGGTGTGAATGAGCAGTTCTTC. The encoded protein is CASSFLLAGVNEQFF.

The J gene is TRBJ2-2, the V gene TRBV7-9, with a tentative D call TRBD2 (6 bases). The V and J ends lost 5 bases and 2 bases respectively, with 12 bases between them. This CDR3 is 15 amino acids long. CDR1 is SEHNR, CDR2 FQNEAQ, per germline (reference sequence). The CDR3 spells CASSLPGLNTGELFF. CDR3 in DNA: TGTGCCAGCAGCCTTCCGGGACTCAACACCGGGGAGCTGTTTTTT.

The chain couples TRBV18 to TRBJ1-4, with 10 bases identical to TRBD1. This CDR3 contains 16 residues. Germline-derived CDR1 and CDR2 are KGHSH and LQKENI. V was pared by 3 bases and J by 8 bases, with 9 bases of the junction left unmatched. CDR3 coding DNA: TGTGCCAGCTCACCCTCGACAGGGGGCCGAGGAGAAAAACTGTTTTTT. Protein product: CASSPSTGGRGEKLFF.

This chain connects TRBV13 to TRBJ2-3; 8 bases are a match to TRBD1. The CDR3 has 13 residues. Trimming at V came to 5 bases and at J to 3 bases, leaving 1 base not matched to a gene. Germline values: CDR1 PRHDT, CDR2 FYEKMQ (reference sequence). Written as DNA, the CDR3 is TGTGCCAGCAGCGGGGACAGGACAGATACGCAGTATTTT. Its protein is CASSGDRTDTQYF.

The chain has TRBV5-8 and TRBJ2-1; D is possibly TRBD1 (6 bases). CDR3 length equals 15 residues. Germline-derived CDR1 and CDR2 are SGHTS and YDEGEE. V was cut by 0 bases and J by 6 bases, with 13 bases left in between. The CDR3 here is CASSLGGLVSNEQFF. For the CDR3, the DNA is TGTGCCAGCAGCTTGGGGGGGCTAGTATCCAATGAGCAGTTCTTC.

The chain recombines TRBV7-2 with TRBJ2-4; 9 bases are a match to TRBD1. From germline, CDR1 is SGHTA and CDR2 FQGNSA. The CDR3 has 16 residues. J lost 4 bases, V lost 5 bases, and 9 bases had no gene match. CDR3 region: CASSAPGTGKKNIQYF. The CDR3 DNA reads as TGTGCCAGCAGCGCCCCCGGGACAGGGAAGAAAAACATTCAGTACTTC.

The chain links TRBV27 to TRBJ2-7; TRBD2 might be the D (6 bases). The CDR3 totals 16 residues. Germline-derived CDR1 and CDR2 are MNHEY and SMNVEV (reference sequence). V lost 7 bases and J lost 3, with 22 bases in between. The CDR3 sequence is CASNVRWRGPIYEQYF. CDR3 in DNA: TGTGCCAGCAATGTTAGGTGGCGGGGACCTATCTACGAGCAGTACTTC.

The genes are TRBV5-1 and TRBJ2-4; 10 bases line up with TRBD2. V lost 4 bases to trimming and J lost 5 bases; unmatched junction nucleotides: 6. Per the germline V gene, CDR1 is SGHRS and CDR2 is YFSETQ. This CDR3 has 15 amino acids. DNA for the CDR3: TGCGCCAGCAGCGAGACCGGGACTAGCGAAAACATTCAGTACTTC. As protein: CASSETGTSENIQYF.

The rearrangement joins TRBV29-1 to TRBJ1-1; D call uncertain. Germline V lookup: CDR1 SQVTM, CDR2 ANQGSEA. With 7 bases removed from V and 0 bases from J, the gap between germline ends came to 9 bases. The CDR3 has 12 residues. CDR3 sequence reads: CSGRELNTEAFF. DNA for the CDR3: TGCAGCGGACGGGAGTTGAACACTGAAGCTTTCTTT.

The gene calls are TRBV5-1 and TRBJ2-7; 10 positions agree with TRBD2. J gave up 4 bases and V 0 bases, and 4 bases lay outside the gene matches. The germline V gene encodes CDR1 SGHRS and CDR2 YFSETQ. The CDR3 spans 15 residues. This chain's CDR3 is CASSLARAGGYEQYF. DNA for the CDR3: TGCGCCAGCAGCTTGGCCCGAGCGGGAGGGTACGAGCAGTACTTC.

The V and J genes are TRBV2 and TRBJ2-3, with 11 bases identical to TRBD2. The germline V gene has CDR1 SNHLY and CDR2 FYNNEI. This CDR3 region has 15 residues. With 6 bases clipped from V and 5 bases from J, the junction kept 7 bases outside the gene matches. CDR3 sequence reads: CASRITSGSGDTQYF. In nucleotides, the CDR3 is TGTGCCAGCAGGATCACTAGCGGGAGTGGAGATACGCAGTATTTT.

The chain combines TRBV27 with TRBJ2-7; possible D gene TRBD2, 5 bases. V dropped 6 bases and J dropped 9 bases, with 21 bases sitting between them. This CDR3 has 14 amino acids. CDR1 is MNHEY, CDR2 SMNVEV, per germline (reference sequence). The CDR3 sequence is CASRTGVDLRGQYF. The DNA for the CDR3 is TGTGCCAGCAGGACCGGGGTTGACCTACGTGGGCAGTACTTC.

The J gene is TRBJ2-5, the V gene TRBV18; D may be TRBD1 (6 bases). The ends were cut back, 4 bases at V and 0 bases at J, with 12 bases in the middle. The CDR3 has 15 residues. Germline V gives CDR1 KGHSH, CDR2 LQKENI. This chain's CDR3 is CASSQGGANQETQYF. DNA of the CDR3: TGTGCCAGCTCACAAGGGGGAGCCAACCAAGAGACCCAGTACTTC. The whole variable domain, filled in from reference TRBV18 and TRBJ2-5, reads NAGVMQNPRHLVRRRGQEARLRCSPMKGHSHVYWYRQLPEEGLKFMVYLQKENIIDESGMPKERFSAEFPKEGPSILRIQQVVRGDSAAYFCASSQGGANQETQYFGPGTRLLVL.

The chain recombines TRBV11-3 with TRBJ2-1, with 11 bases that match TRBD2. Germline CDR1 reads SGHNT; CDR2 reads YENEEA. V lost 3 bases, J lost 8 bases, and 6 bases stayed unmatched. This CDR3 has 15 residues. The CDR3 region is CASSLYSGRGDEQFF. The CDR3 coding sequence is TGTGCCAGCAGCTTGTATAGCGGGAGGGGCGATGAGCAGTTCTTC.

This sequence joins TRBV5-1 and TRBJ2-1, with 10 bases fitting TRBD2. Looked up from germline, CDR1 is SGHRS and CDR2 is YFSETQ. The CDR3 contains 16 residues. Trimming removed 4 bases from V and 8 bases from J; junction bases left unmatched: 12. The CDR3 reads CASSKGLARRSDEQFF. The CDR3 DNA reads as TGCGCCAGCAGCAAGGGACTAGCGAGACGTAGCGATGAGCAGTTCTTC.

The chain recombines TRBV7-8 with TRBJ2-1, with 7 bases that match TRBD2. Per germline, CDR1 SGHVS and CDR2 FQNEAQ. The CDR3 contains 17 residues. J lost 0 bases, V lost 4 bases, and 9 bases had no gene match. The CDR3 DNA follows: TGTGCCAGCAGCTATAGTGGCGGGAGCCACTCCTACAATGAGCAGTTCTTC. Amino acids: CASSYSGGSHSYNEQFF.

The chain carries TRBV5-1 and TRBJ2-3; 14 bases agree with TRBD2. Trimming removed 5 bases from V and 3 bases from J; junction bases left unmatched: 8. CDR1 is SGHRS and CDR2 is YFSETQ in the germline V gene. The CDR3 totals 17 residues. The CDR3 protein is CASSQYGTSGRTDTQYF. The CDR3 DNA is TGCGCCAGCAGTCAATACGGGACTAGCGGGAGAACAGATACGCAGTATTTT.

The chain is built from TRBV16 and TRBJ1-5; TRBD1 matches at 9 bases. With 5 bases clipped from V and 4 bases from J, the junction kept 6 bases outside the gene matches. Per the germline V gene, CDR1 is KGHSY and CDR2 is FQNENV. This CDR3 comprises 15 residues. CDR3 in amino acids: CASSNTGTGNQPQHF. The CDR3, as DNA: TGTGCCAGCAGCAACACCGGGACAGGGAATCAGCCCCAGCATTTT.

V gene TRBV19 combines with J gene TRBJ1-4, with D tentatively TRBD1 (6 bases). The CDR3 is made up of 14 amino acids. The germline V gene encodes CDR1 LNHDA and CDR2 SQIVND (reference sequence). DNA for the CDR3: TGTGCGCGTACGAGGACAGCGTTCAATGAAAAACTGTTTTTT. Protein sequence: CARTRTAFNEKLFF.

The rearrangement joins TRBV18 to TRBJ2-3, with 9 positions matching TRBD2. Losses at the gene ends were 2 bases for V and 6 bases for J; bases not matched to a gene: 9. CDR3 length: 16 amino acids. CDR1 and CDR2 (germline): KGHSH, LQKENI. The CDR3: CASSPSIAGERDTQYF. In DNA form, the CDR3 reads TGTGCCAGCTCACCAAGCATAGCGGGAGAACGGGATACGCAGTATTTT.

This clone was detected only a few times. The J gene is TRBJ2-7, the V gene TRBV4-3; tentatively, D is TRBD2 (7 bases). The CDR3 runs to 16 residues. V shed 4 bases and J shed 2 bases, with 18 bases lying between them. Germline V gene lookup returns CDR1 LGHNA and CDR2 YSLEER. DNA of the CDR3: TGCGCCAGCAGCCCCTCACCAGGGGAGGGAGCCTACGAGCAGTACTTC. This codes for CASSPSPGEGAYEQYF.

The chain uses TRBV9 and TRBJ2-5, with 11 bases fitting TRBD1. The germline V gene has CDR1 SGDLS and CDR2 YYNGEE. This CDR3 is 15 amino acids long. V shed 4 bases, J shed 2 bases, and the junction held 4 bases outside the gene matches. CDR3 in DNA: TGTGCCAGCAGCCCCAGGGACAGGGGGCAAGAGACCCAGTACTTC. Translation: CASSPRDRGQETQYF.

Only a few counts were recorded for this clone. The chain carries TRBV2 and TRBJ2-2; a weak D match, TRBD2 (5 bases). V shed 6 bases and J shed 3 bases, with 8 bases lying between them. Germline assignment: CDR1 SNHLY and CDR2 FYNNEI. The CDR3 length is 13 residues. The CDR3 loop is CASSQRDTGELFF. Here the CDR3 DNA reads TGTGCCAGCAGCCAGAGGGACACCGGGGAGCTGTTTTTT.

This clone has just a few counts. The sample carries other DNA sequences with the same CDR3. The V and J genes are TRBV7-9 and TRBJ2-1; 11 nucleotides line up with TRBD2. Germline V lookup: CDR1 SEHNR, CDR2 FQNEAQ (reference sequence). This CDR3 spans 15 amino acids. After removal of 4 bases from V and 4 bases from J, the junction contained 3 bases not matched to a gene. CDR3 DNA sequence: TGTGCCAGCAGCTCCCGACTAGCGGGGTACAATGAGCAGTTCTTC. This translates into CASSSRLAGYNEQFF.

This clone was picked up many times. The genes are TRBV5-6 and TRBJ2-1; possible D gene TRBD2, 6 bases. The CDR3 consists of 15 residues. The V and J ends lost 0 bases and 6 bases respectively, with 13 bases between them. Germline V gene lookup returns CDR1 SGHDT and CDR2 YYEEEE. The CDR3 DNA sequence: TGTGCCAGCAGCTTGGCCGCCGGGAGCTTCAATGAGCAGTTCTTC. Its translation is CASSLAAGSFNEQFF. Full variable domain (outside the CDR3, taken from reference TRBV5-6 and TRBJ2-1): DAGVTQSPTHLIKTRGQQVTLRCSPKSGHDTVSWYQQALGQGPQFIFQYYEEEERQRGNFPDRFSGHQFPNYSSELNVNALLLGDSALYLCASSLAAGSFNEQFFGPGTRLTVL.

The chain combines TRBV28 with TRBJ2-7; D perhaps matches TRBD2 (6 bases). Looked up from germline, CDR1 is MDHEN and CDR2 is SYDVKM. The CDR3 covers 14 residues. Trimming shortened V by 7 bases and J by 7 bases, and 20 bases separated the two germline ends. CDR3 sequence (DNA): TGTGCCAGCAACTCTGGGGATAGCGGCGGGGAGCAGTACTTC. Encoded protein: CASNSGDSGGEQYF.

The V call is TRBV7-9, the J call TRBJ2-4; 7 positions agree with TRBD1. Germline lookup yields CDR1 SEHNR and CDR2 FQNEAQ (reference sequence). The CDR3 is made up of 18 amino acids. V gave up 5 bases and J gave up 2 bases; unmatched junction bases: 15. CDR3 region: CASSVHKGTDLTKNIQYF. The DNA for the CDR3 is TGTGCCAGCAGCGTTCATAAGGGGACAGACTTAACCAAAAACATTCAGTACTTC.

This chain connects TRBV10-3 to TRBJ2-2, with TRBD2 identical over 14 bases. The germline gives CDR1 ENHRY, CDR2 SYGVKD. The CDR3 has 17 residues. Unmatched junction bases numbered 4, after V lost 2 bases and J lost 5 bases. DNA of the CDR3: TGTGCCATCAGTGAGCGCGGGACTAGCGGGAGTACCGGGGAGCTGTTTTTT. Translation gives CAISERGTSGSTGELFF.

The chain links TRBV21-1 to TRBJ2-7; TRBD1, the D gene given by the table, was not confirmed from the DNA. TRBV21-1 corresponds to a pseudogene. The CDR3 length is 15 residues. The CDR3 bases are TGTGCCAGCTCCAAAAGGAGGACAGGGACCTACGAGCAGTACTTC. It is translated as CASSKRRTGTYEQYF.

This chain connects TRBV19 to TRBJ1-2; TRBD1 might be the D (6 bases). CDR1 is LNHDA, CDR2 SQIVND, per germline (reference sequence). V lost 5 bases to trimming and J lost 3 bases, with 13 bases between them. The CDR3 runs to 14 residues. The CDR3 DNA is TGTGCCAGTAGTCCCCTAGCAGGGGACTATGGCTACACCTTC. Encoded protein: CASSPLAGDYGYTF.